This TCR beta chain originates from a study of blood T cells in healthy people across ages. Findings of the study overall: Expanded clonotype shifts may have been confounded, as the donors had an unknown CMV status. In older individuals, TCR beta diversity per million T cells was lower, falling roughly linearly with age.

Alongside a J-beta primer mix, a sample-barcoded 5' primer served in a second PCR lasting roughly 6 to 11 cycles. TCRdb reanalysed the 5' RACE reads using MiXCR and keeps one entry per CDR3 protein. The data show about 1,400,000 distinct CDR3 sequences, approximately 40% seen once. Of note for this clonotype: Its matching antigen is unknown.

Germline values: CDR1 SGHDT, CDR2 YYEEEE. The CDR3 length is 15 residues. V gave up 4 bases and J gave up 4 bases, with 16 bases separating them. The sequence was collected from a woman aged 18 to 35 in good health. The chain combines TRBV5-6 with TRBJ2-3; D is unclear. The sequencing input was blood. The CDR3 coding sequence is TGTGCCAGCAGCCCAATAGTCAGGACGGCAGATACGCAGTATTTT. This translates into CASSPIVRTADTQYF. Together with reference TRBV5-6 and TRBJ2-3, the CDR3 gives the full variable domain: DAGVTQSPTHLIKTRGQQVTLRCSPKSGHDTVSWYQQALGQGPQFIFQYYEEEERQRGNFPDRFSGHQFPNYSSELNVNALLLGDSALYLCASSPIVRTADTQYFGPGTRLTVL.